Listed below are T cell receptor beta chains from one sample, sequenced in a study of type 1 and type 2 diabetes patients. TCRdb fed the multiplex PCR reads into MiXCR, producing one record per CDR3 protein. The repertoire has about 290,000 distinct CDR3 sequences, around 47% of them found once; the top ten carry roughly 13%. Input material: peripheral blood mononuclear cells (PBMCs). The receptors were sampled from a man aged 18 to 35 with type 2 diabetes. CDR3s include the opening cysteine and the closing phenylalanine or tryptophan. A D gene is named only where the DNA matches it firmly. Clone size is shown for a subset of rows, as once, few, many or a class of expanded clone.

V gene,D gene,clone size,J gene,CDR3 protein,CDR3 DNA
TRBV7-9,NA,NA,TRBJ1-4,CASLRQTSELFF,TGTGCCAGTTTACGACAGACCTCGGAACTGTTTTTT
TRBV6-2/TRBV6-3,TRBD2,NA,TRBJ2-2,CAITGTSGTGELFF,TGTGCCATAACCGGGACTAGCGGGACCGGGGAGCTGTTTTTT
TRBV12-3/TRBV12-4,NA,NA,TRBJ2-7,CASSPSRGSYYEQYF,TGTGCCAGCAGTCCCTCGAGGGGTTCCTACTACGAGCAGTACTTC
TRBV27,NA,NA,TRBJ1-3,CASSPQTDYPPHSGNTIYF,TGTGCCAGCAGTCCACAGACAGATTATCCCCCACACTCTGGAAACACCATATATTTT
TRBV27,TRBD1,NA,TRBJ2-7,CASSLGQGFYEQYF,TGTGCCAGCAGCCTGGGACAGGGTTTCTACGAGCAGTACTTC
TRBV2,TRBD1,many,TRBJ2-3,CASSDGRDRYADTQYF,TGTGCCAGCAGCGACGGCCGGGACAGGTACGCAGATACGCAGTATTTT
TRBV6-5,TRBD1,NA,TRBJ1-1,CASSLGGTGGTEAFF,TGTGCCAGCAGTTTAGGCGGGACAGGGGGCACTGAAGCTTTCTTT
TRBV5-1,NA,once,TRBJ2-7,CASSLGGTFYEQYF,TGCGCCAGCAGCTTGGGGGGAACCTTCTACGAGCAGTACTTC
TRBV4-3,NA,NA,TRBJ2-3,CASSQVGLADHTDTQYF,TGCGCCAGCAGCCAAGTAGGGTTAGCGGACCACACAGATACGCAGTATTTT
TRBV10-3,NA,many,TRBJ1-1,CAITNPQGLRNTEAFF,TGTGCCATCACCAATCCCCAGGGTTTAAGGAACACTGAAGCTTTCTTT
TRBV5-1,TRBD2,NA,TRBJ2-5,CASSLDGTSGDQETQYF,TGCGCCAGCAGCTTGGATGGGACTAGCGGGGACCAAGAGACCCAGTACTTC
TRBV4-2,NA,NA,TRBJ1-1,CASILTGNTEAFF,TGTGCCAGCATCCTCACGGGGAACACTGAAGCTTTCTTT
TRBV29-1,NA,NA,TRBJ2-7,CSVGGSGAMRPYEQYF,TGCAGCGTTGGGGGTTCTGGGGCCATGAGGCCTTACGAGCAGTACTTC
TRBV6-4,TRBD1,NA,TRBJ2-5,CASSRDRGAETQYF,TGTGCCAGCAGCCGGGACAGGGGAGCGGAGACCCAGTACTTC
TRBV30,TRBD2,NA,TRBJ2-3,CAWLAGMGTDTQYF,TGTGCCTGGTTAGCGGGGATGGGCACAGATACGCAGTATTTT
TRBV7-2,TRBD1,NA,TRBJ2-2,CASSPLGQGTPNTGELFF,TGTGCCAGCAGCCCCCTAGGACAGGGGACCCCGAACACCGGGGAGCTGTTTTTT
TRBV7-9,TRBD1,once,TRBJ1-2,CASSQTTGYDGYTF,TGTGCCAGCAGCCAAACGACAGGGTACGATGGCTACACCTTC
TRBV18,NA,few,TRBJ1-6,CASSTNRDSPLHF,TGTGCCAGTAGTACTAATAGGGATTCACCCCTCCACTTT
TRBV7-9,NA,NA,TRBJ2-2,CASSPTANTGELFF,TGTGCCAGCAGCCCGACCGCGAACACCGGGGAGCTGTTTTTT
TRBV2,NA,NA,TRBJ2-3,CASSVGGSTDTQYF,TGTGCCAGCAGCGTAGGTGGAAGCACAGATACGCAGTATTTT
TRBV20-1,TRBD2,NA,TRBJ2-7,CSARNLADVSYEQYF,TGCAGTGCTAGAAATCTAGCGGACGTCTCCTACGAGCAGTACTTC
TRBV7-2,NA,NA,TRBJ1-2,CASSLGRGFPLGGYTF,TGTGCCAGCAGCCTTGGCAGGGGTTTTCCTTTGGGAGGCTACACCTTC
TRBV29-1,NA,few,TRBJ1-2,CSVKVSDYGYTF,TGCAGCGTAAAGGTATCGGACTATGGCTACACCTTC
TRBV2,NA,NA,TRBJ2-3,CASSRELGTDTQYF,TGTGCCAGCAGTAGGGAGCTAGGAACAGATACGCAGTATTTT
TRBV25-1,TRBD1,few,TRBJ2-1,CASTGTGKNEQFF,TGTGCCAGCACGGGGACAGGCAAAAATGAGCAGTTCTTC
TRBV7-8,NA,NA,TRBJ2-1,CVKPIGEGGNEQFF,TGTGTCAAACCAATAGGGGAGGGGGGCAATGAGCAGTTCTTC
TRBV14,TRBD1,NA,TRBJ2-2,CASSSQGGNTGELFF,TGTGCCAGCAGCTCACAGGGGGGAAACACCGGGGAGCTGTTTTTT
TRBV10-2,TRBD1,NA,TRBJ2-5,CASSESGTGSLETQYF,TGCGCCAGCAGTGAGAGCGGGACAGGGTCGTTAGAGACCCAGTACTTC
TRBV20-1,TRBD1,once,TRBJ1-3,CSARETGAGNTIYF,TGCAGTGCTAGAGAAACAGGGGCTGGAAACACCATATATTTT
TRBV4-1,NA,NA,TRBJ1-1,CASSSTGTSNTEAFF,TGCGCCAGCAGCTCAACCGGGACGTCGAACACTGAAGCTTTCTTT
TRBV11-2,NA,NA,TRBJ1-4,CASSLAGLANEKLFF,TGTGCCAGCAGCTTAGCAGGGCTTGCTAATGAAAAACTGTTTTTT
TRBV4-3,NA,NA,TRBJ2-7,CASSHRRGYEQYF,TGCGCCAGCAGCCATCGGAGGGGATACGAGCAGTACTTC
TRBV5-5,NA,NA,TRBJ1-6,CASSFLVQGFTSPLHF,TGTGCCAGCAGCTTTTTAGTTCAGGGGTTTACTTCACCCCTCCACTTT
TRBV14,NA,few,TRBJ1-2,CASSQEGRLLGGYTF,TGTGCCAGCAGCCAAGAAGGAAGGCTTCTGGGCGGCTACACCTTC
TRBV19,TRBD1,few,TRBJ1-2,CASTPIPPDRENYGYTF,TGTGCCAGTACCCCAATTCCCCCGGACAGGGAAAACTATGGCTACACCTTC
TRBV5-1,NA,NA,TRBJ2-1,CASSKMGHLGGNEQFF,TGCGCCAGCAGCAAAATGGGGCATTTGGGTGGCAATGAGCAGTTCTTC
TRBV6-6,NA,NA,TRBJ1-1,CASTGVNTEAFF,TGTGCCAGCACTGGGGTGAACACTGAAGCTTTCTTT
TRBV12-3/TRBV12-4,TRBD1,few,TRBJ1-6,CASSETGQGFGRSPLHF,TGTGCCAGCAGTGAGACGGGACAGGGATTCGGTCGTTCACCCCTCCACTTT
TRBV19,NA,NA,TRBJ1-2,CASSKMETDLDGYTF,TGTGCCAGTAGTAAGATGGAGACAGATCTGGATGGCTACACCTTC
TRBV20-1,NA,NA,TRBJ1-5,CSARFRGYDNEPQHF,TGCAGTGCTAGATTTCGAGGTTACGACAATGAGCCCCAGCATTTT
TRBV20-1,TRBD1,NA,TRBJ1-5,CSASGDRDSQPQHF,TGCAGTGCTAGCGGGGACAGGGATTCACAGCCCCAGCATTTT
TRBV29-1,NA,few,TRBJ2-1,CSADWDNEQFF,TGCAGCGCAGACTGGGACAATGAGCAGTTCTTC
TRBV10-2,NA,NA,TRBJ1-1,CASSEGIEAFF,TGCGCCAGCAGTGAGGGGATTGAAGCTTTCTTT
TRBV15,NA,NA,TRBJ2-1,CATSRATSLYNEQFF,TGTGCCACCAGCAGAGCTACCTCACTCTACAATGAGCAGTTCTTC
TRBV19,NA,NA,TRBJ2-3,CASSMQIQDVTDTQYF,TGTGCCAGTAGTATGCAAATTCAGGACGTTACAGATACGCAGTATTTT
TRBV15,NA,few,TRBJ2-1,CATSSREEGIEQFF,TGTGCCACCAGCAGTAGGGAAGAGGGAATTGAGCAGTTCTTC
TRBV7-9,NA,few,TRBJ2-7,CASSQTPSYEQYF,TGTGCCAGCAGCCAAACCCCCTCCTACGAGCAGTACTTC
TRBV10-1,NA,many,TRBJ2-2,CASSESPSTPGELFF,TGCGCCAGCAGTGAGTCACCTAGCACCCCCGGGGAGCTGTTTTTT
TRBV7-3,TRBD2,many,TRBJ2-7,CASSATGTKGDEQYF,TGTGCCAGCAGCGCGACCGGGACTAAAGGTGACGAGCAGTACTTC
TRBV15,TRBD1,NA,TRBJ2-1,CATSSSWTGGAYNEQFF,TGTGCCACCAGCTCGAGTTGGACAGGGGGCGCCTACAATGAGCAGTTCTTC
TRBV7-9,TRBD1,NA,TRBJ2-7,CASSPDRNYEQYF,TGTGCCAGCAGCCCGGACAGGAATTACGAGCAGTACTTC
TRBV20-1,NA,few,TRBJ2-5,CSARTDRPIQVQETQYF,TGCAGTGCTAGAACCGATCGACCGATACAGGTACAAGAGACCCAGTACTTC